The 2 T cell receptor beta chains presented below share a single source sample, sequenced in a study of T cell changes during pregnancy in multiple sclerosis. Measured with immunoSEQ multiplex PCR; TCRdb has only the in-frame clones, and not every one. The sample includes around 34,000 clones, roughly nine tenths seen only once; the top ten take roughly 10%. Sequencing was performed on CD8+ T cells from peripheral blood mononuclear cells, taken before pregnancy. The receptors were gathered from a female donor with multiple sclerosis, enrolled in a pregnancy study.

The CDR3 spells CASSITFNEQFF. The DNA of the CDR3 is TGTGCCAGTAGTATAACATTCAACGAGCAGTTCTTC. The gene calls are TRBV19 and TRBJ2-1; D is ambiguous. The CDR3 is 12 amino acids. Trimming pared 2 bases from V and 10 bases from J, leaving 9 bases between. Germline values: CDR1 LNHDA, CDR2 SQIVND (reference sequence). The whole variable domain, filled in from reference TRBV19 and TRBJ2-1, reads DGGITQSPKYLFRKEGQNVTLSCEQNLNHDAMYWYRQDPGQGLRLIYYSQIVNDFQKGDIAEGYSVSREKKESFPLTVTSAQKNPTAFYLCASSITFNEQFFGPGTRLTVL.

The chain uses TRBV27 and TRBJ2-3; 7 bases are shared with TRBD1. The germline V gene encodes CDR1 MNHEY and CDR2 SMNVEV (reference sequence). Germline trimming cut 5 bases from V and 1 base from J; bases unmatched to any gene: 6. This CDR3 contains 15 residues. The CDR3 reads CASSPRDRGTDTQYF. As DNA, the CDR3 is TGTGCCAGCAGTCCTCGGGACAGAGGCACAGATACGCAGTATTTT.